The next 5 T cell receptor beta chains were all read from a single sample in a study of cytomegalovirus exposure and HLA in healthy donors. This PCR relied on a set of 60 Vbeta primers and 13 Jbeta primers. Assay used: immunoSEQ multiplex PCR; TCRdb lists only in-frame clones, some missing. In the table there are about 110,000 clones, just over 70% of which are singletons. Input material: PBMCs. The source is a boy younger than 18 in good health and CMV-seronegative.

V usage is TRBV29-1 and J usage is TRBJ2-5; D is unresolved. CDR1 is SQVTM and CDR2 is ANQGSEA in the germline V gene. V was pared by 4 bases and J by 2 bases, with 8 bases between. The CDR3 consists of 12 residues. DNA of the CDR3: TGCAGCGTTGCCGGTAGTCAAGAGACCCAGTACTTC. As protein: CSVAGSQETQYF.

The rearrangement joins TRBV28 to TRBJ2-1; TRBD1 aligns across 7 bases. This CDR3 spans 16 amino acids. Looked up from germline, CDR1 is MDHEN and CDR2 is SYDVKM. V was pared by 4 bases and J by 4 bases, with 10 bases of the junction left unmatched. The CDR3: CASSSYRGIDYNEQFF. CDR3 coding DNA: TGTGCCAGCAGTTCGTACAGGGGAATAGATTACAATGAGCAGTTCTTC.

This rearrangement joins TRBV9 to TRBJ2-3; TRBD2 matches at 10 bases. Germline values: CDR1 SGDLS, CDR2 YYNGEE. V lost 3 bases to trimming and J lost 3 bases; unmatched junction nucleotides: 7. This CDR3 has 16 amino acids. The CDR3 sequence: CASSAGAGGQTDTQYF. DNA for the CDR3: TGTGCCAGCAGCGCCGGAGCGGGGGGGCAAACAGATACGCAGTATTTT. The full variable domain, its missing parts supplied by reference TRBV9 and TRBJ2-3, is DSGVTQTPKHLITATGQRVTLRCSPRSGDLSVYWYQQSLDQGLQFLIQYYNGEERAKGNILERFSAQQFPDLHSELNLSSLELGDSALYFCASSAGAGGQTDTQYFGPGTRLTVL.

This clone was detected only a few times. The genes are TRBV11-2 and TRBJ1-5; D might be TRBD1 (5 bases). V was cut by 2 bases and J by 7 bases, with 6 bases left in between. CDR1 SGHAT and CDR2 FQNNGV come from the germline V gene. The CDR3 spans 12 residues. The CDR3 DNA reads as TGTGCCAGCAGCTTAAGGGGCCAGCCCCAGCATTTT. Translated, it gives CASSLRGQPQHF.

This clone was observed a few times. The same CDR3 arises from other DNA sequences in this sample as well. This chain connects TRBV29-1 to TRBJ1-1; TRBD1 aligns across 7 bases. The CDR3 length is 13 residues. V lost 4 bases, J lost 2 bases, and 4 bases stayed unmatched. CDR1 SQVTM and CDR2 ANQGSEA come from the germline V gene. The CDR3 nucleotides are TGCAGCGTTGCGGGACAGTTAAACACTGAAGCTTTCTTT. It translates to CSVAGQLNTEAFF. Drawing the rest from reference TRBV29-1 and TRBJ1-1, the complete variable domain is SAVISQKPSRDICQRGTSLTIQCQVDSQVTMMFWYRQQPGQSLTLIATANQGSEATYESGFVIDKFPISRPNLTFSTLTVSNMSPEDSSIYLCSVAGQLNTEAFFGQGTRLTVV.